A selection of T cell receptor beta chains follows, all from one sample in a study of T cell repertoires in cytomegalovirus infection. The antigens these receptors bind are not known. TCRdb called the reads again in MiXCR, with one record for every CDR3 protein. The profile covers roughly 860,000 distinct CDR3 sequences, with around a third appearing a single time and under 15% taken by the ten largest. This sample comprised cultured CD8+ T cells from PBMCs, obtained from culture after CMV antigen stimulation. The receptors were gathered from a human donor in good health (CMV status not recorded). Some clones in this sample may be carry-over from other donors' samples. The CDR3 runs from the conserved cysteine through the conserved F or W. D genes are given only for firm matches. Clone sizes are given selectively: once, few, many, or a class where the clone is expanded.

clone_size	j_call	d_call	v_call	cdr3_aa	cdr3_nt
NA	TRBJ1-5	NA	TRBV19	CASSIETGLSNQPQHF	TGTGCCAGTAGTATCGAGACAGGATTAAGCAATCAGCCCCAGCATTTT
NA	TRBJ1-5	NA	TRBV7-9	CASSSVGGEGQPQHF	TGTGCCAGCAGCTCCGTCGGGGGGGAGGGTCAGCCCCAGCATTTT
many	TRBJ2-2	NA	TRBV4-1	CASSRVQAPNTGELFF	TGCGCCAGCAGCAGGGTGCAGGCACCGAACACCGGGGAGCTGTTTTTT
NA	TRBJ2-3	NA	TRBV6-2/TRBV6-3	CASSYGPPEYTDTQYF	TGTGCCAGCAGTTACGGACCCCCTGAATATACAGATACGCAGTATTTT
many	TRBJ2-2	TRBD1	TRBV11-3	CASSSRQGPNTGELFF	TGTGCCAGCAGCTCCCGACAGGGACCGAACACCGGGGAGCTGTTTTTT
few	TRBJ2-5	NA	TRBV7-9	CASSYIQGGTETQYF	TGTGCCAGCAGCTATATACAGGGGGGGACGGAGACCCAGTACTTC
NA	TRBJ2-1	TRBD2	TRBV4-1	CASSQDRLAGDNEQFF	TGCGCCAGCAGCCAAGATCGACTAGCGGGGGACAATGAGCAGTTCTTC
NA	TRBJ2-1	NA	TRBV7-9	CASSLAPRLKTYNEQFF	TGTGCCAGCAGCTTAGCCCCCAGACTAAAAACCTACAATGAGCAGTTCTTC
few	TRBJ2-5	NA	TRBV4-1	CASSQGRELETQYF	TGCGCCAGCAGCCAGGGACGGGAACTTGAGACCCAGTACTTC
NA	TRBJ1-4	NA	TRBV7-9	CATGTTNEKLFF	TGTGCCACCGGGACAACTAATGAAAAACTGTTTTTT
few	TRBJ2-3	NA	TRBV6-1	CASSFAVGDTQYF	TGTGCCAGCAGCTTCGCTGTGGGAGATACGCAGTATTTT
many	TRBJ2-1	TRBD1	TRBV7-2	CASSFGTGALWQFF	TGTGCCAGCAGCTTCGGGACAGGGGCCCTTTGGCAGTTCTTC
NA	TRBJ2-2	TRBD2	TRBV12-3/TRBV12-4	CASSGTIAGGNTGELFF	TGTGCCAGCAGTGGGACTATAGCGGGGGGGAACACCGGGGAGCTGTTTTTT
many	TRBJ2-1	NA	TRBV7-6	CASSPGPRNNEQFF	TGTGCCAGCAGCCCGGGACCCAGAAACAATGAGCAGTTCTTC
few	TRBJ2-3	NA	TRBV6-1	CASSEEQWGPTDTQYF	TGTGCCAGCAGTGAGGAACAGTGGGGACCTACAGATACGCAGTATTTT
NA	TRBJ1-2	NA	TRBV19	CASTSGRRGYGYTF	TGTGCCAGTACCTCGGGACGGCGCGGCTATGGCTACACCTTC